This TCR beta chain originates from a study of blood T cell repertoires in COVID-19. As for the study in general: Sites across the United States, Italy and Spain contributed samples from acute and convalescent COVID-19. PBMCs, B-cell-depleted T cells, or T cells were the source of the cDNA or gDNA that made up the material.

The CDR3 totals 15 residues. Unmatched junction bases numbered 4, after V lost 4 bases and J lost 5 bases. CDR1 is SGHRS and CDR2 is YFSETQ in the germline V gene. The repertoire was sequenced with immunoSEQ multiplex PCR; TCRdb's copy has only in-frame clones and lacks some. The sample consists of roughly 290,000 clones, approximately 86% of them appearing once. This receptor was identified in a woman aged 25 to 39 who had recovered from COVID-19. The sample was peripheral blood. The chain couples TRBV5-1 to TRBJ2-2, with 11 bases matching TRBD1. The CDR3 reads CASSPRDRGTGELFF. The CDR3 bases are TGCGCCAGCAGCCCCCGGGACAGGGGGACCGGGGAGCTGTTTTTT.